This TCR beta chain emerged from a study of OX40 agonist ivuxolimab in advanced cancers. The germline V gene encodes CDR1 MRHNA and CDR2 SNTAGT. The CDR3 is 16 amino acids. Deletions cut 2 bases from V and 4 bases from J, with 16 bases between. Whole-study results and caveats: Low normalized T-cell clonal expansion also characterized some of the nonresponders. CD8+ T cells showed, on average, more clonal expansion than CD4+ cells. Within 6 weeks, CD4+ and CD8+ blood T cells expanded clonally at 0.1 to 3.0 mg/kg.

Data came from immunoSEQ multiplex PCR; TCRdb stores just in-frame clones and leaves some out. The data contain roughly 32,000 clones, approximately 91% of them seen just once; the ten biggest clones take up 58%. With baseline, cycle 4 day 1, and cycle 7 day 1 as timepoints, blood was sampled. About this clone: Its antigen remains unidentified.

Source: CD4+ or CD8+ T cells sorted from blood, taken in a trial of the OX40 agonist ivuxolimab. The sequence was obtained from an adult with an advanced solid tumor such as melanoma, head and neck, liver or kidney cancer. This chain joins TRBV6-4 and TRBJ2-3; D is uncertain. CDR3 sequence (DNA): TGTGCCAGCAGTGACGGGGTTACTACGGCGGCAGATACGCAGTATTTT. This gives the protein CASSDGVTTAADTQYF.